This T cell receptor (beta chain) comes out of a study of blood T cell repertoires in COVID-19. As originally analysed: Reference gene primer amplification gave estimated nucleated cell counts. The assay was immunoSEQ multiplex PCR, and TCRdb's table has in-frame clones only and misses some. The V and J calls and the clone size are those of that table, but D and trimming were determined from the DNA. The sample has 250,000 to 350,000 clones; approximately 92% are singletons. V was trimmed by 9 bases and J by 5 bases, leaving 14 bases between them. Germline V gene lookup returns CDR1 LNHDA and CDR2 SQIVND (reference sequence). CDR3 length: 13 residues. All enrollees were about 18 to 89 years old and from 24 US areas. Cohort 3 recovered donors had two negative PCRs, clearance, or symptom resolution.

The receptor's source is a woman under 40 who had recovered from COVID-19. The chain combines TRBV19 with TRBJ2-1, with a possible D match to TRBD2 (5 bases). Sequenced: PBMCs or T cells enriched from blood (not recorded which). In nucleotides, the CDR3 is TGTGCCAGCACCCTCCTGGGAGACAATGAGCAGTTCTTC. As protein: CASTLLGDNEQFF.